This is a list of T cell receptor beta chains from one sample in a study of cytotoxic CD8 clonotypes in ibrutinib-treated CLL. Sequenced by immunoSEQ multiplex PCR; TCRdb stores in-frame clones only, minus some. Among under 200,000 clones listed, about 84% were seen once. The input for sequencing was PBMCs, taken after 24 months of ibrutinib treatment. The receptors here all came from a human donor with chronic lymphocytic leukemia. Each CDR3 is given with its conserved first and last residue. D genes are given only for firm matches. Size is stated for part of the rows, as once, few or many counts, or as a class when the clone is expanded.

TRBV12-5	TRBD1	TRBJ1-1	NA	TGTGCTAGTGGCTATTCTAACAGGGGCACTGAAGCTTTCTTT	CASGYSNRGTEAFF
TRBV12-5	NA	TRBJ1-3	NA	TGTGCTAGTGGTTTGGTACGTGGGGCAGTATCCTCTGGAAACACCATATATTTT	CASGLVRGAVSSGNTIYF
TRBV6-6	TRBD1	TRBJ1-2	few	TGTGCCAGCAGCTCGGGACAGGGGATTGATGGCTACACCTTC	CASSSGQGIDGYTF
TRBV4-3	TRBD2	TRBJ2-1	NA	TGCGCCAGCAGCCAAGGGGGGACTAGTGGCAATGAGCAGTTCTTC	CASSQGGTSGNEQFF
TRBV6-5	NA	TRBJ2-7	NA	TGTGCCAGCAGCCTCGCCTCCTACGAGCAGTACTTC	CASSLASYEQYF
TRBV19	NA	TRBJ1-1	once	TGTGCCAGTACCCGGCACAGAGGTGAAGCTTTCTTT	CASTRHRGEAFF
TRBV15	TRBD1	TRBJ2-7	NA	TGTGCCACCAGCAGAGACCGGGACAGGGGCTACGAGCAGTACTTC	CATSRDRDRGYEQYF
TRBV7-2	TRBD1	TRBJ2-7	NA	TGTGCCAGCAGCGACCCGTCAGCCGGGACAGGGGTCGAGCAGTACTTC	CASSDPSAGTGVEQYF
TRBV4-1	NA	TRBJ1-3	NA	TGCGCCAGCAGCCAAGAATGGGGGTTTAGAAACACCATATATTTT	CASSQEWGFRNTIYF
TRBV6-5	NA	TRBJ1-1	once	TGTGCCAGCAGTTACTCGTGGAACACTGAAGCTTTCTTT	CASSYSWNTEAFF
TRBV6-5	NA	TRBJ2-7	NA	TGTGCCAGCAGTCCCCTGGGTGCCTACGAGCAGTACTTC	CASSPLGAYEQYF
TRBV5-5	TRBD2	TRBJ2-7	NA	TGTGCCAGCAGCTCGACTAGCGGACCCTACGAGCAGTACTTC	CASSSTSGPYEQYF
TRBV9	TRBD1	TRBJ1-3	few	TGTGCCAGCAGCGTTCGGGACAGGGGTACAGTCTCTGGAAACACCATATATTTT	CASSVRDRGTVSGNTIYF
TRBV6-1	NA	TRBJ2-1	NA	TGTGCCAGCAGTGACTACGGAATAAGCTCCTACAATGAGCAGTTCTTC	CASSDYGISSYNEQFF
TRBV18	NA	TRBJ2-3	NA	TGTGCCAGCTCACCAGATGATACGCAGTATTTT	CASSPDDTQYF
TRBV18	NA	TRBJ2-7	NA	TGTGCCAGCTCACCACGGAGGGGGAGGGCCTACGAGCAGTACTTC	CASSPRRGRAYEQYF
TRBV30	NA	TRBJ2-1	NA	TGTGCCTGGAGTGTTAGCCAGACTCCGGTCAATGAGCAGTTCTTC	CAWSVSQTPVNEQFF
TRBV7-6	TRBD1	TRBJ2-2	NA	TGTGCCAGCAGCTTAAAACAGGGGGCGTTAATTACCGGGGAGCTGTTTTTT	CASSLKQGALITGELFF
TRBV2	TRBD1	TRBJ1-4	few	TGTGCCAGCATGGTGGACAGGGCTTGGAATGAAAAACTGTTTTTT	CASMVDRAWNEKLFF
TRBV7-7	TRBD2	TRBJ2-2	NA	TGTGCTAGCAGCTTAGCGGGGGGGGAGCTGTTTTTT	CASSLAGGELFF
TRBV5-1	NA	TRBJ1-4	NA	TGCGCCAGCAGTCGGACCACAGGGCCCACTAATGAAAAACTGTTTTTT	CASSRTTGPTNEKLFF
TRBV6-5	NA	TRBJ1-6	NA	TGTGCCAGTAATCGGAGGGGGTCCTATAATTCACCCCTCCACTTT	CASNRRGSYNSPLHF
TRBV7-8	NA	TRBJ2-5	NA	TGTGCCAGCAGCTTAAACGGATACCAAGAGACCCAGTACTTC	CASSLNGYQETQYF
TRBV6-1	NA	TRBJ2-2	NA	TGTGCCAGCAGGAGAGCCGGCAACACCGGGGAGCTGTTTTTT	CASRRAGNTGELFF
TRBV6-5	NA	TRBJ1-1	many	TGTGCCAGCAGTTACCTGGGGGGTTTCACTGAAGCTTTCTTT	CASSYLGGFTEAFF
TRBV6-4	NA	TRBJ2-2	NA	TGTGCCAGCAGGGGAGTAGGCACCACCGGGGAGCTGTTTTTT	CASRGVGTTGELFF
TRBV7-8	NA	TRBJ1-1	many	TGTGCCAGCAGCTTATACGGACAGACGAACACTGAAGCTTTCTTT	CASSLYGQTNTEAFF
TRBV12-5	NA	TRBJ1-1	NA	TGTGCTAGTGGCTGGGGGGTTGAAGCTTTCTTT	CASGWGVEAFF
TRBV28	NA	TRBJ1-2	NA	TGTGCCAGCAGTTTGAGAGCCTATGGCTACACCTTC	CASSLRAYGYTF
TRBV27	NA	TRBJ2-4	NA	TGTGCCAGCAGTTTAGCCAGGGGTGACATTCAGTACTTC	CASSLARGDIQYF
TRBV9	NA	TRBJ2-1	NA	TGTGCCAGCAGCGTCTCCGGTAGGGCCTACAATGAGCAGTTCTTC	CASSVSGRAYNEQFF
TRBV10-2	NA	TRBJ1-1	NA	TGCGCCAGCAGTTTGTCCTGGGGCACTGAAGCTTTCTTT	CASSLSWGTEAFF
TRBV28	NA	TRBJ1-2	NA	TGTGCCAGCAGTTTACCGGGGGGTGGTGGCTACACCTTC	CASSLPGGGGYTF
TRBV2	NA	TRBJ2-7	few	TGTGCCAGCAGTGAGTTGGGGATTTTGTTTTACGAGCAGTACTTC	CASSELGILFYEQYF
TRBV6-4	TRBD2	TRBJ2-7	NA	TGTGCCAGCAGTGACTCGAGGGAGGGTAGCGGGTATGGCTCCTACGAGCAGTACTTC	CASSDSREGSGYGSYEQYF
TRBV6-5	NA	TRBJ2-3	NA	TGTGCCAGCAGAATGGACGGGTACACAGATACGCAGTATTTT	CASRMDGYTDTQYF
TRBV30	NA	TRBJ1-5	NA	TGTGCCTGGAGTCAGGGGAACAATCAGCCCCAGCATTTT	CAWSQGNNQPQHF
TRBV29-1	NA	TRBJ2-7	NA	TGCAGCGTTGCCCAACAAAGTGAGCAGTACTTC	CSVAQQSEQYF
TRBV19	NA	TRBJ2-2	NA	TGTGCCAGTAGTAAGACCCGGAACACCGGGGAGCTGTTTTTT	CASSKTRNTGELFF
TRBV9	NA	TRBJ2-1	once	TGTGCCAGCAGCGTAAGGGGTGGGGGACACAATGAGCAGTTCTTC	CASSVRGGGHNEQFF
TRBV28	NA	TRBJ2-5	NA	TGTGCCAGCAAGGGGGGAGGCGGAGAGACCCAGTACTTC	CASKGGGGETQYF
TRBV7-2	NA	TRBJ2-1	NA	TGTGCCAGCAGCTTATTGCGCGGGACTGGTCTCTACAATGAGCAGTTCTTC	CASSLLRGTGLYNEQFF
TRBV6-6	NA	TRBJ2-5	NA	TGTGCCAGCAGTTACAGTGGACTCCCTCGAGAGACCCAGTACTTC	CASSYSGLPRETQYF
TRBV6-5	NA	TRBJ1-6	NA	TGTGCCAGCAGTTATATGGGGGCCCTACCTAGTTCACCCCTCCACTTT	CASSYMGALPSSPLHF
TRBV19	TRBD2	TRBJ2-1	once	TGTGCCAGTAGTATTTCTAGCGGGGGGCCCTTCGATGAGCAGTTCTTC	CASSISSGGPFDEQFF
TRBV18	NA	TRBJ2-5	NA	TGTGCCAGCTCACCGCGGGGAGAGACCCAGTACTTC	CASSPRGETQYF
TRBV5-6	NA	TRBJ2-7	NA	TGTGCCAGCAGCTCTGGCGGGCGGTCCTACGAGCAGTACTTC	CASSSGGRSYEQYF
TRBV2	TRBD1	TRBJ2-1	NA	TGTGCCAGCAGTGGGACCGGGACAGGCTACAATGAGCAGTTCTTC	CASSGTGTGYNEQFF
TRBV7-8	TRBD2	TRBJ2-3	NA	TGTGCCAGCAGCGGGGGACTAGCGGGGGCGGGAACGCAGTATTTT	CASSGGLAGAGTQYF
TRBV28	NA	TRBJ2-7	NA	TGTGCCAGCAGTTTTACGGGACGGCCCCGGAGCGAGCAGTACTTC	CASSFTGRPRSEQYF
TRBV20-1	NA	TRBJ1-4	NA	TGCAGTGGCAGAGACAGGGAAAAACTGTTTTTT	CSGRDREKLFF
TRBV28	NA	TRBJ2-7	NA	TGTGCCAGCAGCGGGGGGACAGCCACAATCAAGTACGAGCAGTACTTC	CASSGGTATIKYEQYF
TRBV7-9	NA	TRBJ2-5	NA	TGTGCCAGCAGCTTAGAGCCAGAGACCCAGTACTTC	CASSLEPETQYF
TRBV4-1	TRBD1	TRBJ1-5	NA	TGCGCCAGCAGCCAAGGACAGGGACTCCCTTATAGCAATCAGCCCCAGCATTTT	CASSQGQGLPYSNQPQHF
TRBV27	TRBD2	TRBJ2-3	NA	TGTGCCAGTAATAGCGGGGGGGGGATAGATACGCAGTATTTT	CASNSGGGIDTQYF
TRBV30	NA	TRBJ2-3	NA	TGTGCCTGGAGTGTACGGCCCGGGGGCGCAGCAGATACGCAGTATTTT	CAWSVRPGGAADTQYF
TRBV7-9	NA	TRBJ1-1	NA	TGTGCCAGCAGCTTCAAGACAGGCGAAGCTTTCTTT	CASSFKTGEAFF
TRBV2	TRBD1	TRBJ2-7	NA	TGTGCCAGCAGTATCTACAGGGGCTACGAGCAGTACTTC	CASSIYRGYEQYF